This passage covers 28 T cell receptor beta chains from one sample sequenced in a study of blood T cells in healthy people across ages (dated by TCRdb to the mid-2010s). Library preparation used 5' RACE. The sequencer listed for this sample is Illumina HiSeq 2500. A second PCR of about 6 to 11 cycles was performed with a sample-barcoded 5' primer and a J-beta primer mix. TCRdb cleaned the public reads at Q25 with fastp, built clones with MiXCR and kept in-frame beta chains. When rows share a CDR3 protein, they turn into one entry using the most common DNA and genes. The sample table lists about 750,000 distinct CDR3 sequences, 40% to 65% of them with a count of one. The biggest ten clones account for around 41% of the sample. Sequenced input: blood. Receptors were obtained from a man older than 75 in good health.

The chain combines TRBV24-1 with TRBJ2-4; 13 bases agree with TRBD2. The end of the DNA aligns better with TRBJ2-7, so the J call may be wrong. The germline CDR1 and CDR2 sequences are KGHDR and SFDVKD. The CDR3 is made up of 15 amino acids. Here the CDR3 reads CATSESTSGRYEQYF. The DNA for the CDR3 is TGTGCCACCAGTGAGTCGACTAGCGGGAGGTACGAGCAGTACTTC.

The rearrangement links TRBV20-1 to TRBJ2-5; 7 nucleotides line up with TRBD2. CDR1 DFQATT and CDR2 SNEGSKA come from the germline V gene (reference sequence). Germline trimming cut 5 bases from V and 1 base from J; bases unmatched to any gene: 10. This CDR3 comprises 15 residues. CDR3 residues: CSASWFGRSQETQYF. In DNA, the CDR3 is TGCAGTGCTTCATGGTTCGGGAGGTCCCAAGAGACCCAGTACTTC.

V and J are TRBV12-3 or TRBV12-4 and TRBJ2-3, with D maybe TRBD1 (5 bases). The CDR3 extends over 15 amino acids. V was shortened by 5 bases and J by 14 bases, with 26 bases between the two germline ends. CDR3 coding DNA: TGTGCCAGCAGTGTCCCCTTATCAAGGGGCAGATACGCGTATTTT. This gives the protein CASSVPLSRGRYAYF.

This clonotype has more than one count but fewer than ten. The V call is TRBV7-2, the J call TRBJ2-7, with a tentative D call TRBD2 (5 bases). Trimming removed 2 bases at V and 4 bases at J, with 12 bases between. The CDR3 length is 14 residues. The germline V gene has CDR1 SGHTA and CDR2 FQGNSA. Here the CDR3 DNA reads TGTGCCAGCAGCTTATCTACTAGAGGTTACGAGCAGTACTTC. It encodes CASSLSTRGYEQYF.

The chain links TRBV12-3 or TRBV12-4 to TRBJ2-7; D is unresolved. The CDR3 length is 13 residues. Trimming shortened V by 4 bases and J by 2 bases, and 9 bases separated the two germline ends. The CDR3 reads CASSWTDTYEQYF. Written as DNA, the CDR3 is TGTGCCAGCAGTTGGACGGATACCTACGAGCAGTACTTC.

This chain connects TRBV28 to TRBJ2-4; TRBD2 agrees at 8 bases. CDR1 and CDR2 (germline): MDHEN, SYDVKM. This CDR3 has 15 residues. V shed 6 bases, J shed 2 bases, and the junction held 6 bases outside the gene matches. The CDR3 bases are TGTGCCAGCAGCCCCGGGAGGGTATCCAAAAACATTCAGTACTTC. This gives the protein CASSPGRVSKNIQYF.

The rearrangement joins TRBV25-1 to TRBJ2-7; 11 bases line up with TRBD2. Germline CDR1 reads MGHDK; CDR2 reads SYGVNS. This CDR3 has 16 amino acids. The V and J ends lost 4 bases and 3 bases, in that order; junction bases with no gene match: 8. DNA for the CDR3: TGTGCCAGCAGTGGTAGCGGGAGGGCCGACTTCTACGAGCAGTACTTC. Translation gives CASSGSGRADFYEQYF.

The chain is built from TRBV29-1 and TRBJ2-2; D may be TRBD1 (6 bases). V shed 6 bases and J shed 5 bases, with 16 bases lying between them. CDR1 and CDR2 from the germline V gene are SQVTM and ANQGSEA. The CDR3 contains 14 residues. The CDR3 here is CSVSQGTRTGELFF. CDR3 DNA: TGCAGCGTGTCTCAGGGGACGCGGACCGGGGAGCTGTTTTTT.

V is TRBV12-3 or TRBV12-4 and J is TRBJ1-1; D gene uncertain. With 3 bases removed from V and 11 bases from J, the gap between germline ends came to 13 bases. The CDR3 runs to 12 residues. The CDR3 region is CASSFEPLPAFF. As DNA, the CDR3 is TGTGCCAGCAGTTTCGAACCCCTACCTGCTTTCTTT.

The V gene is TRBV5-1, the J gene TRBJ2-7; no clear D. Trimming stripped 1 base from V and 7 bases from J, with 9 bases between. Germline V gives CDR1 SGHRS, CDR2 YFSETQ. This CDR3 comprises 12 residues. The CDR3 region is CASSLMTGEQYF. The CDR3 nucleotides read TGCGCCAGCAGCTTGATGACGGGTGAGCAGTACTTC.

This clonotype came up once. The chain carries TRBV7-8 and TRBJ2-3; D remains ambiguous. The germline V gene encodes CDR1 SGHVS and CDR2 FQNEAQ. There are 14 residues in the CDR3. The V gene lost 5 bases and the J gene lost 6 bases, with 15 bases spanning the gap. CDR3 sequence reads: CASSRYTAADTQYF. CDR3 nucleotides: TGTGCCAGCAGCAGATATACGGCAGCGGATACGCAGTATTTT.

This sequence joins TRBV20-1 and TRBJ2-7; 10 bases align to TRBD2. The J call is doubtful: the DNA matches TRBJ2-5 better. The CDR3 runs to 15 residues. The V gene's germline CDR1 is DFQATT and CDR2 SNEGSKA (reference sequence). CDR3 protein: CSARVGSGREETQYF. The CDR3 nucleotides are TGCAGTGCTAGAGTGGGCAGCGGGAGGGAAGAGACCCAGTACTTC.

In DNA form, the CDR3 reads TGTGCCAGCAGCTTAGCCCCGAAGGGGAACAATGAGCAGTTCTTC. Amino acids: CASSLAPKGNNEQFF. The chain combines TRBV7-2 with TRBJ2-1; perhaps TRBD1 as D (5 bases). The ends were cut back, 0 bases at V and 5 bases at J, with 11 bases in the middle. Germline-derived CDR1 and CDR2 are SGHTA and FQGNSA. This CDR3 region has 15 residues.

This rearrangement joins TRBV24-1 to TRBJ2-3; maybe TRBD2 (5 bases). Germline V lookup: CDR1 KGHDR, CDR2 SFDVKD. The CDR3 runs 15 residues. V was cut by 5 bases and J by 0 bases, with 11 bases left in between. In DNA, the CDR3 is TGTGCCACCAGTGGGAACAGACTAAGCACAGATACGCAGTATTTT. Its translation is CATSGNRLSTDTQYF.

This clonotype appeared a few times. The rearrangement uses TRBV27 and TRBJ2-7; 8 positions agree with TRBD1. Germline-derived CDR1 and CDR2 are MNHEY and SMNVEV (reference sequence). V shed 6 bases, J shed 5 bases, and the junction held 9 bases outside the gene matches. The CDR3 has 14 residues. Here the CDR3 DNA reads TGTGCCAGCAGAACTCAGGGGGCATTCGACGAGCAGTACTTC. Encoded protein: CASRTQGAFDEQYF.

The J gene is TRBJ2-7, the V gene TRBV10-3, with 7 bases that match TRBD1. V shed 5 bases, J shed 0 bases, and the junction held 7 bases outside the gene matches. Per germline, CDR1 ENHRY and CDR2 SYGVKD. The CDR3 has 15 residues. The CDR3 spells CAISPGQLSSYEQYF. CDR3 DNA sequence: TGTGCCATCAGTCCGGGACAGCTGAGCTCCTACGAGCAGTACTTC.

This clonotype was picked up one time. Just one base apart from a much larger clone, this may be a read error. Written as DNA, the CDR3 is TGTGCCAGCAGACGGGAGGGCAAAGAGCAGTTATTC. Protein product: CASRREGKEQLF. The rearrangement links TRBV2 to TRBJ2-1, with 8 bases that match TRBD2. Germline-derived CDR1 and CDR2 are SNHLY and FYNNEI. CDR3 length equals 12 residues.

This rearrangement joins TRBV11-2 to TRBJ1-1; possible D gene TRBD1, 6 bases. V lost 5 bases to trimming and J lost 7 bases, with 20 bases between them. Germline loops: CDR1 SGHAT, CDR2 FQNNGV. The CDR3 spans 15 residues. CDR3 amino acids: CASSPSSGAAGEAFF. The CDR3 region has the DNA TGTGCCAGCAGCCCCTCCTCGGGGGCCGCCGGTGAAGCTTTCTTT.

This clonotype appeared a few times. CDR3 region: CASSPREVNTGELFF. The CDR3 DNA reads as TGTGCCAGCAGTCCCCGGGAAGTGAACACCGGGGAGCTGTTTTTT. The rearrangement joins TRBV6-2 or TRBV6-3 to TRBJ2-2; D is possibly TRBD2 (5 bases). Germline V lookup: CDR1 MNHEY, CDR2 SVGEGT. V was shortened by 5 bases and J by 1 base, with 11 bases between the two germline ends. The CDR3 has 15 residues.

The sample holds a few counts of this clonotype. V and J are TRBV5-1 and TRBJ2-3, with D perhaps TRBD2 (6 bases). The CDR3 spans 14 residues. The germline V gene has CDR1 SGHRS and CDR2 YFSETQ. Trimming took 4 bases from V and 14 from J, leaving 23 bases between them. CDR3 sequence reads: CASSPGGVDGYAYF. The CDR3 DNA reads TGCGCCAGCAGCCCTGGCGGGGTCGACGGATACGCGTATTTT.

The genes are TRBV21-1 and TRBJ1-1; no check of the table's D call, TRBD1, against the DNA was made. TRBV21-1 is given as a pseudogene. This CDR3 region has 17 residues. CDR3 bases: TGTGCCAGCAAAAAGCGAGCCTTACAGGGGGCGCGGACTGAAGCTTTCTTT. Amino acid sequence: CASKKRALQGARTEAFF.

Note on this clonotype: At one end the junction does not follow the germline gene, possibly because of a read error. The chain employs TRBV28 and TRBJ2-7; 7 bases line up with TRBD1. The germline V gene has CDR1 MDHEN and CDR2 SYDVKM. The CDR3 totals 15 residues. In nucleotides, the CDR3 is TGTGCCAGCGGTTTGATGGCAGGGGGTTCCTACGAGCAGTACTTC. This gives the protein CASGLMAGGSYEQYF. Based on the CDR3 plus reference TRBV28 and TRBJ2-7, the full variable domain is DVKVTQSSRYLVKRTGEKVFLECVQDMDHENMFWYRQDPGLGLRLIYFSYDVKMKEKGDIPEGYSVSREKKERFSLILESASTNQTSMYLCASGLMAGGSYEQYFGPGTRLTVT.

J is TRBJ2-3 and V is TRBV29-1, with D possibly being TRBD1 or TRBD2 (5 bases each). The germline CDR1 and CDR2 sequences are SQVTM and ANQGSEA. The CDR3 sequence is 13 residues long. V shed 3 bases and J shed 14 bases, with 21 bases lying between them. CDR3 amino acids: CSVDGTGHRYAYF. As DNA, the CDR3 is TGCAGCGTTGACGGGACGGGGCACAGATACGCGTATTTT.

The CDR3 sequence is CSATLMRSKSHEQYF. The DNA for the CDR3 is TGCAGTGCCACCTTAATGAGGAGTAAGTCCCACGAGCAGTACTTC. J is TRBJ2-7 and V is TRBV20-1; no definite D call. The germline V gene has CDR1 DFQATT and CDR2 SNEGSKA (reference sequence). Trimming shortened V by 6 bases and J by 5 bases, and 23 bases separated the two germline ends. The CDR3 spans 15 residues.

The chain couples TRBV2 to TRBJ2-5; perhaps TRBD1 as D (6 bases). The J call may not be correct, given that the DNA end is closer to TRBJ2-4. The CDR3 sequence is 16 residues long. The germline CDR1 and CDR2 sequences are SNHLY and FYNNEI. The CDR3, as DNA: TGTGCCAGCAGTGGGCGAGGACAGCTACTAAAAAACATTCAGTACTTC. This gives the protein CASSGRGQLLKNIQYF.

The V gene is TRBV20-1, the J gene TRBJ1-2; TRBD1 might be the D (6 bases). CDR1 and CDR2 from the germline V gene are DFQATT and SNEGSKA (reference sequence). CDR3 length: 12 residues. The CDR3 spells CITVRQGTGYTF. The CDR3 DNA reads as TGCATCACCGTCAGGCAGGGGACTGGCTACACCTTC.

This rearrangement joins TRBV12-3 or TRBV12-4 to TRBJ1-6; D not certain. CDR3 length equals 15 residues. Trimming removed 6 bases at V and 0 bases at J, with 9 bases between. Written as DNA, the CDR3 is TGTGCCAGCAGCCCCTCGGTCTCCTATAATTCACCCCTCCACTTT. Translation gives CASSPSVSYNSPLHF.

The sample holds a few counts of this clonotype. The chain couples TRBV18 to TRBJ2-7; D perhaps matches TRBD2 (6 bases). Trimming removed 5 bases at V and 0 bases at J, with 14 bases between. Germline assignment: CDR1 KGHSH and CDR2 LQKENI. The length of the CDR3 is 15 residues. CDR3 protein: CASSGLGGSSYEQYF. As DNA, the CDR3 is TGTGCCAGCTCAGGGTTGGGGGGATCCTCCTACGAGCAGTACTTC.